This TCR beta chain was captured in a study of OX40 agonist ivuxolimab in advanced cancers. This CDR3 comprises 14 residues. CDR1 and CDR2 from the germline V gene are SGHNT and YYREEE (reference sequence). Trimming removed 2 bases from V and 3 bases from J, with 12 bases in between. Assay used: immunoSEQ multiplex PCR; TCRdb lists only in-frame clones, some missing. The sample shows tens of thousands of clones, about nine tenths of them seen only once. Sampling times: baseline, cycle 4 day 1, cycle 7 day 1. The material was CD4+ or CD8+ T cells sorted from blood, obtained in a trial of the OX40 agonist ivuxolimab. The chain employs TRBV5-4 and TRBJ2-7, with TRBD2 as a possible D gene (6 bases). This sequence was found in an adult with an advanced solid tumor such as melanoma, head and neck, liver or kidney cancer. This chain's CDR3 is CASSFEREFYEQYF. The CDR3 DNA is TGTGCCAGCAGCTTCGAACGGGAGTTCTACGAGCAGTACTTC.